The 14 T cell receptor beta chains reported below all come from one sample, sequenced in a study of blood T cell repertoires in COVID-19. Produced via immunoSEQ multiplex PCR; TCRdb's table is partial and in-frame only. The data hold almost 300,000 clones, with around 92% observed a single time. Sequences were obtained from peripheral blood. These receptors originate from a woman aged 25 to 39 with COVID-19, enrolled during active disease.

The CDR3 DNA follows: TGTGCCAGCAGCCCAGACATAGAGTACCAAGAGACCCAGTACTTC. Its protein is CASSPDIEYQETQYF. The chain uses TRBV7-2 and TRBJ2-5, with unresolved D. The CDR3 length is 15 residues. V was pared by 5 bases and J by 0 bases, with 13 bases between. Germline assignment: CDR1 SGHTA and CDR2 FQGNSA.

In nucleotides, the CDR3 is TGTGCCAGCAGCTTAGGCGGGGCTTACACTGAAGCTTTCTTT. It specifies CASSLGGAYTEAFF. The chain is built from TRBV7-9 and TRBJ1-1, with D possibly TRBD1 on 5 matching bases. The germline V gene encodes CDR1 SEHNR and CDR2 FQNEAQ (reference sequence). The CDR3 covers 14 residues. V lost 1 base and J lost 3, with 9 bases in between.

On this clone itself: One end of the junction does not line up with germline, which may come from a read error. The chain employs TRBV2 and TRBJ1-2; D is undetermined. This CDR3 has 9 amino acids. Germline CDR1 is SNHLY and CDR2 is FYNNEI. CDR3 DNA sequence: TGTGCCAGTGGCGGTTTGGTCGCCTTC. It is translated as CASGGLVAF.

The chain combines TRBV5-1 with TRBJ1-2, with unresolved D. This CDR3 has 15 amino acids. Trimming removed 6 bases at V and 4 bases at J, with 19 bases between. Germline loops: CDR1 SGHRS, CDR2 YFSETQ. CDR3 sequence reads: CASTSGGPGGYGYTF. CDR3 nucleotides: TGCGCCAGCACTTCCGGTGGACCTGGAGGCTATGGCTACACCTTC.

This rearrangement joins TRBV6-5 to TRBJ1-1; 8 bases fit TRBD1. Germline V gene data show CDR1 as MNHEY and CDR2 as SVGAGI. The V gene end was trimmed by 2 bases and the J gene end by 1 base; junction bases not matched to a gene: 0. CDR3 length: 14 amino acids. As DNA, the CDR3 is TGTGCCAGCAGTTACGACAGGGGGAACACTGAAGCTTTCTTT. This gives the protein CASSYDRGNTEAFF.

The CDR3 reads CASSRPVALYEQYF. For the CDR3, the DNA is TGTGCCAGCAGCCGGCCGGTGGCACTATACGAGCAGTACTTC. The rearrangement uses TRBV28 and TRBJ2-7; D not resolved. The CDR3 consists of 14 residues. V gave up 6 bases and J gave up 4 bases, with 16 bases separating them. Germline V CDR1 and CDR2: MDHEN, SYDVKM.

CDR3 nucleotides: TGCGCCAGCAGCTTGGCGGGACAGGTGGATGAAAAACTGTTTTTT. It yields the protein CASSLAGQVDEKLFF. The chain uses TRBV5-1 and TRBJ1-4; 8 bases agree with TRBD1. J gave up 6 bases and V 0 bases, and 4 bases lay outside the gene matches. Per germline, CDR1 SGHRS and CDR2 YFSETQ. The CDR3 spans 15 residues.

The V and J genes are TRBV6-5 and TRBJ2-1, with 10 bases matching TRBD2. Germline CDR1 and CDR2: MNHEY and SVGAGI. V gave up 5 bases and J gave up 13 bases; unmatched junction bases: 14. This CDR3 contains 15 residues. The CDR3 DNA is TGTGCCAGCAGTAGGGAACTAGCGGGGAGTTTGGGTCAGTTCTTC. Amino acids: CASSRELAGSLGQFF.

The table lists this clone with a few counts. The DNA of the CDR3 is TGTGCCACAGCGGGGGGAGAGACCCAGTACTTC. This sequence encodes CATAGGETQYF. The chain joins TRBV19 to TRBJ2-5, with 9 bases lining up with TRBD2. Per the germline V gene, CDR1 is LNHDA and CDR2 is SQIVND (reference sequence). The CDR3 runs 11 residues. V dropped 10 bases and J dropped 4; count of bases not matched to a gene: 1. The full variable domain, in which reference TRBV19 and TRBJ2-5 provide the parts outside the CDR3, is DGGITQSPKYLFRKEGQNVTLSCEQNLNHDAMYWYRQDPGQGLRLIYYSQIVNDFQKGDIAEGYSVSREKKESFPLTVTSAQKNPTAFYLCATAGGETQYFGPGTRLLVL.

This clone was seen a few times. The chain links TRBV28 to TRBJ1-1; TRBD1 agrees at 7 bases. The CDR3 extends over 18 amino acids. Germline loops: CDR1 MDHEN, CDR2 SYDVKM. The V segment lost 3 bases and the J segment 0 bases; nucleotides outside the gene matches: 13. The CDR3 protein is CASSFTLGQALVNTEAFF. The DNA for the CDR3 is TGTGCCAGCAGTTTCACTCTCGGACAGGCTTTGGTGAACACTGAAGCTTTCTTT.

The V and J genes are TRBV18 and TRBJ2-2; perhaps TRBD2 as D (6 bases). CDR3 length: 15 residues. Germline CDR1 and CDR2: KGHSH and LQKENI. The germline V and J ends were trimmed by 3 bases and 5 bases, with 13 bases remaining between them. This CDR3 reads CASSPGGARTGELFF. In DNA form, the CDR3 reads TGTGCCAGCTCACCGGGAGGAGCTAGAACCGGGGAGCTGTTTTTT.

The chain recombines TRBV6-5 with TRBJ1-1, with 9 bases identical to TRBD1. CDR3 length: 14 amino acids. V lost 7 bases and J lost 5; bases outside the gene matches: 8. Looked up from germline, CDR1 is MNHEY and CDR2 is SVGAGI. As DNA, the CDR3 is TGTGCCAGCAAGACGACAGGGGGTGGGACTGAAGCTTTCTTT. It is translated as CASKTTGGGTEAFF.

The genes are TRBV7-6 and TRBJ2-1, with 12 bases aligning to TRBD2. The V gene's germline CDR1 is SGHVS and CDR2 FNYEAQ. With V trimmed by 5 bases and J by 7 bases, 6 bases remained unmatched. This CDR3 contains 15 residues. CDR3 in DNA: TGTGCCAGCAGCCTAGGACTAGCGGGGTGGAATGAGCAGTTCTTC. Protein product: CASSLGLAGWNEQFF. The entire variable domain, with the rest obtained from reference TRBV7-6 and TRBJ2-1, is as follows: GAGVSQSPRYKVTKRGQDVALRCDPISGHVSLYWYRQALGQGPEFLTYFNYEAQQDKSGLPNDRFSAERPEGSISTLTIQRTEQRDSAMYRCASSLGLAGWNEQFFGPGTRLTVL.

This chain joins TRBV7-8 and TRBJ1-2; D might be TRBD1 (5 bases). CDR3 size: 15 residues. Germline CDR1 reads SGHVS; CDR2 reads FQNEAQ. The V and J ends lost 0 bases and 7 bases respectively, with 15 bases between them. CDR3 DNA: TGTGCCAGCAGCTTAGCGCAGGGCACCTCGATTGGCTACACCTTC. It translates to CASSLAQGTSIGYTF.